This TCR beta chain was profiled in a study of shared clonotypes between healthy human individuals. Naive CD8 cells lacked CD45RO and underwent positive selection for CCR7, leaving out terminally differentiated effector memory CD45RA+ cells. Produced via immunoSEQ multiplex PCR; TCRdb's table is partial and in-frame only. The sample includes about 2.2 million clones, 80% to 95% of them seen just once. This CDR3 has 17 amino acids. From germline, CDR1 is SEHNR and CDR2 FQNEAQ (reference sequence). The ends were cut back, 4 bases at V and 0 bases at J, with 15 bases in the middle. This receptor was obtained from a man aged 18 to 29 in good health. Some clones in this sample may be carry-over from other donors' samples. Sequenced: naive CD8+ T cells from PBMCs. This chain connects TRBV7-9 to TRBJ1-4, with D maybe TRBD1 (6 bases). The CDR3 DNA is TGTGCCAGCAGCTCCCGCCGGGACACCGCAACTAATGAAAAACTGTTTTTT. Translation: CASSSRRDTATNEKLFF.